This TCR beta chain was retrieved from a study of long-term antiretroviral therapy in people with HIV. The overall study: The study's earliest collections predate the 2015 immediate-ART recommendation by about a decade.

Between the trimmed V and J ends, which lost 4 bases and 9 bases, there was a span of 10 bases. Germline values: CDR1 MNHNS, CDR2 SASEGT. The CDR3 extends over 12 amino acids. Specimens held roughly 1-11 million cryopreserved PBMC prior to DNA extraction. It was version v3.0 of the immunoSEQ assay that was run at survey level. The protocol was immunoSEQ multiplex PCR, while the TCRdb copy is restricted to in-frame clones and leaves out a portion. The sample contains fewer than 25,000 clones, just over 85% of which appear only once. This receptor was identified in a man aged 45 to 65 with HIV. This chain connects TRBV6-1 to TRBJ1-5, with D unclear. This material consisted of unsorted PBMCs, taken 1.2 years after starting antiretroviral therapy. Here the CDR3 reads CASSGYRLPQHF. The CDR3 region has the DNA TGTGCCAGCAGTGGCTATAGGTTGCCCCAGCATTTT.